This is a list of T cell receptor beta chains from one sample in a study of cytotoxic CD8 clonotypes in ibrutinib-treated CLL. TCRdb keeps only in-frame clones here, not all; method: immunoSEQ multiplex PCR. Of 130,000 or so clones listed, around three quarters were seen once; the top ten hold more than 10%. The material sequenced was PBMCs, taken after 12 months of ibrutinib treatment. All receptors derive from a human donor with chronic lymphocytic leukemia. The CDR3 runs from the conserved cysteine through the conserved F or W.

TRBV18	TRBJ2-7	CASADSGSSNEQYF
TRBV4-2	TRBJ2-2	CASSQDDREGELFF
TRBV2	TRBJ2-1	CATVVLGRDEQFF
TRBV5-1	TRBJ2-7	CASSKTRTSGGVYEQYF
TRBV28	TRBJ2-7	CASSSGQDSYEQYF
TRBV5-1	TRBJ1-1	CASSFQSDTEAFF
TRBV6-5	TRBJ1-2	CASSGWTGGGYTF
TRBV7-2	TRBJ1-1	CASSLEVSGVTEAFF
TRBV7-3	TRBJ2-5	CASSQLAGLQETQYF
TRBV28	TRBJ1-2	CASRPLGRGRAYGYTF
TRBV7-2	TRBJ2-5	CASSPRLASQETQYF
TRBV7-2	TRBJ2-1	CASSRLAGSSYNEQFF
TRBV27	TRBJ2-7	CASSLIGTGSLEQYF
TRBV30	TRBJ2-7	CAWQPGLAGYEQYF
TRBV10-1	TRBJ2-5	CASSGSGSETQYF
TRBV18	TRBJ2-7	CASSPSRAEPYEQYF
TRBV4-1	TRBJ2-3	CASSPLGQMDTQYF
TRBV18	TRBJ1-1	CASSPAAEAFF